A selection of T cell receptor beta chains follows, all from one sample in a study of graft-versus-host responses after intestinal transplantation. Produced via immunoSEQ multiplex PCR; TCRdb's table is partial and in-frame only. The sample lists about 6,400 clones, roughly four fifths occurring once. Specimen: ileum tissue, collected roughly 300 days after intestinal transplant. The receptors were sampled from a human patient who received an intestinal transplant, so some T cells may come from the graft donor. The CDR3 runs from the conserved cysteine through the conserved F or W. A D gene is named only where the DNA matches it firmly. Size values are once, few and many counts, or a class for expanded clones, and some rows have none.

V gene	D gene	clone size	J gene	CDR3 DNA	CDR3 protein
TRBV28	TRBD2	.	TRBJ2-1	TGTGCCAGCAGTTTACTAGCGGGAGTTTACAATGAGCAGTTCTTC	CASSLLAGVYNEQFF
TRBV10-2	.	few	TRBJ1-3	TGCGCCAGCAGTGAACGCCTATCTGGAAACACCATATATTTT	CASSERLSGNTIYF
TRBV28	TRBD1	.	TRBJ2-4	TGTGCCAGCAGTTTCGACAGGGTCGAAAACATTCAGTACTTC	CASSFDRVENIQYF
TRBV6-1	TRBD2	.	TRBJ2-3	TGTGCCAGCAGTGTGCAGCGGGGAATGATCGGTGGCACAGATACGCAGTATTTT	CASSVQRGMIGGTDTQYF
TRBV5-5	.	.	TRBJ2-7	TGTGCCAGCAGCTTAGGACTTCCAGGCGAGCAGTACTTC	CASSLGLPGEQYF
TRBV19	TRBD1	.	TRBJ2-2	TGTGCCAGTAGTATCTCCGGGACAGGGGGCGCCGGGGAGCTGTTTTTT	CASSISGTGGAGELFF
TRBV2	.	.	TRBJ1-2	TGTGCCAGCATGGGGTTCGGGGGCTATGGCTACACCTTC	CASMGFGGYGYTF
TRBV6-1	.	.	TRBJ2-3	TGTGCCAGCAGTGCCTTGGGCACAGATACGCAGTATTTT	CASSALGTDTQYF
TRBV9	TRBD2	.	TRBJ2-5	TGTGCCCGCAGCGTAGGGGCTAGCGGGGGGGCAGGAGAGACCCAGTACTTC	CARSVGASGGAGETQYF
TRBV9	TRBD2	.	TRBJ2-1	TGTGCCAGCAGCGTAGAGGGCGGGGCTAGCGGGGAGGAAGAGCAGTTCTTC	CASSVEGGASGEEEQFF
TRBV6-4	.	.	TRBJ2-3	TGTGCCAGCAGTGCCTCCGGGAGCACAGATACGCAGTATTTT	CASSASGSTDTQYF
TRBV5-5	.	.	TRBJ1-5	TGTGCCAGCAGCTTGATATCGGGGCTCAATCAGCCCCAGCATTTT	CASSLISGLNQPQHF
TRBV6-1	TRBD1	.	TRBJ1-1	TGTGCCAGCAGGAATGACAGGGGGCGGAACACTGAAGCTTTCTTT	CASRNDRGRNTEAFF
TRBV12-5	.	.	TRBJ1-3	TGTGCTAGTGGTTTGACCTCCTGGGGGGGCATATTTGGAAACACCATATATTTT	CASGLTSWGGIFGNTIYF
TRBV7-3	.	.	TRBJ2-5	TGTGCCAGCAGCTTTCGGGGTAGTGGGGGGGAGACCCAGTACTTC	CASSFRGSGGETQYF
TRBV6-4	.	.	TRBJ2-3	TGTGCCAGCAGTGACTCGACCACAGATACGCAGTATTTT	CASSDSTTDTQYF
TRBV6-1	.	.	TRBJ1-5	TGTGCCAGCAGCAGGGATAGCAATCAGCCCCAGCATTTT	CASSRDSNQPQHF
TRBV5-1	.	.	TRBJ2-7	TGCGCCAGCAGCTTGGAGGCAGGGCCCTACGAGCAGTACTTC	CASSLEAGPYEQYF
TRBV5-4	.	.	TRBJ2-7	TGTGCCAGCAGCTTGGGGGCCTCCTACGAGCAGTACTTC	CASSLGASYEQYF
TRBV28	TRBD1	.	TRBJ1-1	TGTGCCAGCAGTTTATCGATCGGTGCAGGGGGGGCCACTGAAGCTTTCTTT	CASSLSIGAGGATEAFF
TRBV25-1	.	.	TRBJ1-2	TGTGCCAGCAGTGAATCCGGGACGGTCAACTATGGCTACACCTTC	CASSESGTVNYGYTF
TRBV21-1	.	.	TRBJ2-2	TGTGCCAGCAGCAAAGCGGGCGGGACAGGGGACACCGGGGAGCTGTTTTTT	CASSKAGGTGDTGELFF
TRBV11-2	.	.	TRBJ2-7	TGTGCCAGCAGCACGGACGACAGGGGAGGGAACGAGCAGTACTTC	CASSTDDRGGNEQYF
TRBV7-3	TRBD1	.	TRBJ1-1	TGTGCCAGCAGCCTGACAGGGGGGACGATGAACACTGAAGCTTTCTTT	CASSLTGGTMNTEAFF
TRBV6-1	.	.	TRBJ2-2	TGTGCCAGCAGTTCCTACAGGGACACCGGGGAGCTGTTTTTT	CASSSYRDTGELFF
TRBV4-1	.	.	TRBJ2-4	TGCGCCAGCAGCCAAGATATCGGCAGGGCGGACATTCAGTACTTC	CASSQDIGRADIQYF
TRBV6-5	.	.	TRBJ1-2	TGTGCCAGCAGTTACTCGCGACAGCTTTTGAGCTACACCTTC	CASSYSRQLLSYTF
TRBV14	.	.	TRBJ1-2	TGCGCCGGCAGACAACTGGGGCAGGACTATGGCTACACCTTC	CAGRQLGQDYGYTF
TRBV6-4	TRBD2	.	TRBJ2-3	TGTGCCAGCAGTGACTCGCGGGAGCCAGATACGCAGTATTTT	CASSDSREPDTQYF
TRBV7-5	.	.	TRBJ1-5	TGTGTCAGAAGGGGACTCAATCAGCCCCAGCATTTT	CVRRGLNQPQHF
TRBV30	TRBD1	.	TRBJ1-2	TGTGCCTGGAGTGCAGGGGGCGATGGCTACACCTTC	CAWSAGGDGYTF